These 5 T cell receptor beta chains share one sample of origin, sequenced in a study of T-cell reconstitution after alpha-beta-depleted transplantation in children. Unique molecular identifiers were built into the TCRbeta library. TCRdb redid the calling of the PCR reads with MiXCR, one entry per CDR3 protein. In the table there are fewer than 550,000 distinct CDR3 sequences, about an eighth of which are singletons. The sample consisted of PBMCs, mostly from graft donor cells, taken 180 days after TCRalphabeta/CD19-depleted stem cell transplant. The receptors derive from a female patient between 2 and 10 years old who had a stem cell transplant for aplastic anemia, so the T cells may come from the graft donor.

The J gene is TRBJ2-1, the V gene TRBV27, with 13 bases fitting TRBD2. This CDR3 has 17 amino acids. J gave up 7 bases and V 1 base, and 7 bases lay outside the gene matches. Germline loops: CDR1 MNHEY, CDR2 SMNVEV (reference sequence). The CDR3 reads CASSLWTSGSSENEQFF. Written as DNA, the CDR3 is TGTGCCAGCAGTTTATGGACTAGCGGGAGTTCAGAGAATGAGCAGTTCTTC.

This clonotype was picked up one time. The V and J genes are TRBV7-2 and TRBJ2-7; 12 nucleotides match TRBD2. The CDR3 consists of 14 residues. CDR1 and CDR2 from the germline V gene are SGHTA and FQGNSA. The CDR3 spells CASSVGLAGYDQYV. CDR3 nucleotide sequence: TGTGCCAGCAGCGTGGGACTAGCGGGCTACGACCAGTACGTC.

The chain employs TRBV29-1 and TRBJ1-2; weak D call: TRBD1 (5 bases). Deletions cut 4 bases from V and 4 bases from J, with 10 bases between. Germline CDR1 reads SQVTM; CDR2 reads ANQGSEA. The CDR3 loop spans 12 amino acids. The CDR3: CSVGEGPYGYTF. CDR3 nucleotides: TGCAGCGTTGGGGAGGGACCCTATGGCTACACCTTC.

This clonotype showed up just a few times. This CDR3 is CSASDSLHTGELFF. The CDR3 DNA sequence: TGCAGTGCTTCCGACAGTCTCCACACCGGGGAGCTGTTTTTT. This sequence joins TRBV20-1 and TRBJ2-2; the D gene is possibly TRBD1 (5 bases). CDR1 DFQATT and CDR2 SNEGSKA come from the germline V gene (reference sequence). V was pared by 5 bases and J by 3 bases, with 13 bases between. This CDR3 is built from 14 residues.

The CDR3 sequence: CASSRVRAGPNSPLHF. The CDR3 region has the DNA TGTGCCAGCAGCCGTGTTCGGGCAGGCCCTAATTCACCCCTCCACTTT. V is TRBV12-3 or TRBV12-4 and J is TRBJ1-6; D gene unclear. The CDR3 runs 16 residues. V gave up 6 bases and J gave up 6 bases, with 18 bases separating them.